This passage covers 10 T cell receptor beta chains from one sample sequenced in a study of CD8 T cells in Susac syndrome. Random hexamers were used to reverse transcribe an amount of roughly 0.5 to 1 ug RNA. TCRdb used MiXCR to reprocess the immunoSEQ multiplex PCR reads, holding one entry per CDR3 protein. The sample lists 100,000 to 150,000 distinct CDR3 sequences, approximately 79% occurring once. What was sequenced was CD8+ T cells from PBMCs. All receptors derive from a human donor with multiple sclerosis.

The chain links TRBV5-1 to TRBJ1-6; D uncertain. Germline CDR1 SGHRS, CDR2 YFSETQ. V lost 0 bases and J 9 bases, leaving 28 bases between the germline ends. There are 20 residues in the CDR3. CDR3 region: CASSLGPSLRDGPLVSPLHF. DNA for the CDR3: TGCGCCAGCAGCTTGGGTCCTAGCTTACGAGACGGACCGTTAGTTTCACCCCTCCACTTT.

The chain couples TRBV6-1 to TRBJ1-4; D not resolved. Looked up from germline, CDR1 is MNHNS and CDR2 is SASEGT. The CDR3 runs to 12 residues. V lost 8 bases to trimming and J lost 13 bases, with 17 bases between them. CDR3 nucleotide sequence: TGTGCCAGCTCGTCAATATATCTGGGACTGTTTTTT. Translation: CASSSIYLGLFF.

V is TRBV11-3 and J is TRBJ2-7; TRBD1 might be the D (5 bases). Germline lookup yields CDR1 SGHNT and CDR2 YENEEA. Trimming shortened V by 2 bases and J by 2 bases, and 10 bases separated the two germline ends. The CDR3 spans 14 residues. This chain's CDR3 is CASSLRGKTYEQYV. The CDR3 DNA reads TGTGCCAGCAGCTTAAGGGGCAAAACCTACGAGCAGTACGTC.

J is TRBJ2-5 and V is TRBV5-6, with 8 bases lining up with TRBD1. V shed 0 bases, J shed 3 bases, and the junction held 4 bases outside the gene matches. Germline V gene data show CDR1 as SGHDT and CDR2 as YYEEEE. CDR3 length: 15 residues. The CDR3, as DNA: TGTGCCAGCAGCTTGGAGATGGACAGGGAAGAGACCCAGTACTTC. Protein sequence: CASSLEMDREETQYF.

The chain has TRBV7-9 and TRBJ2-3; no clear D. CDR3 length: 14 amino acids. Trimming removed 4 bases from V and 4 bases from J, with 12 bases in between. Germline V CDR1 and CDR2: SEHNR, FQNEAQ (reference sequence). Written as DNA, the CDR3 is TGTGCCAGCAGCTCACCTAGAGGAGCAGATACGCAGTATTTT. This codes for CASSSPRGADTQYF.

V and J are TRBV19 and TRBJ2-7, with D maybe TRBD2 (7 bases). V gave up 6 bases and J gave up 4 bases, with 19 bases separating them. Per the germline V gene, CDR1 is LNHDA and CDR2 is SQIVND (reference sequence). The CDR3 covers 15 residues. CDR3 nucleotides: TGTGCCAGTAGCGATTTTTTAGGGGGGGAGTACGAGCAGTACTTC. This translates into CASSDFLGGEYEQYF.

This clonotype was counted only a few times. This chain joins TRBV7-2 and TRBJ1-4; TRBD1 is a possible D gene (5 bases). The V and J ends lost 1 base and 6 bases respectively, with 15 bases between them. The germline V gene has CDR1 SGHTA and CDR2 FQGNSA. The CDR3 covers 16 residues. The CDR3 is CASSLGDQMRDEKLFF. The CDR3 DNA is TGTGCCAGCAGCTTAGGGGACCAGATGCGGGATGAAAAACTGTTTTTT.

This chain joins TRBV9 and TRBJ2-4; 8 bases line up with TRBD2. Per germline, CDR1 SGDLS and CDR2 YYNGEE. The CDR3 covers 16 residues. Germline trimming cut 4 bases from V and 4 bases from J; bases unmatched to any gene: 10. The CDR3 DNA reads TGTGCCAGCAGCTCAAATTCCGGGACTAGAAAAAACATTCAGTACTTC. The encoded protein is CASSSNSGTRKNIQYF.

This clonotype turned up a few times. The rearrangement joins TRBV4-2 to TRBJ2-3; D possibly corresponds to TRBD1 (5 bases). The CDR3 has 15 amino acids. Germline V gene sequence: CDR1 LGHNA, CDR2 YNFKEQ. V was clipped by 1 base and J by 5 bases, with 13 bases between them. The CDR3: CASSQGSDREDTQYF. The CDR3 DNA is TGTGCCAGCAGCCAAGGTTCTGACAGAGAAGATACGCAGTATTTT.

The chain joins TRBV27 to TRBJ1-4; D uncertain. V shed 5 bases and J shed 5 bases, with 15 bases lying between them. The germline gives CDR1 MNHEY, CDR2 SMNVEV (reference sequence). The CDR3 extends over 15 amino acids. The CDR3 spells CASSTHGENNEKLFF. DNA for the CDR3: TGTGCCAGCAGTACCCACGGGGAAAACAATGAAAAACTGTTTTTT.